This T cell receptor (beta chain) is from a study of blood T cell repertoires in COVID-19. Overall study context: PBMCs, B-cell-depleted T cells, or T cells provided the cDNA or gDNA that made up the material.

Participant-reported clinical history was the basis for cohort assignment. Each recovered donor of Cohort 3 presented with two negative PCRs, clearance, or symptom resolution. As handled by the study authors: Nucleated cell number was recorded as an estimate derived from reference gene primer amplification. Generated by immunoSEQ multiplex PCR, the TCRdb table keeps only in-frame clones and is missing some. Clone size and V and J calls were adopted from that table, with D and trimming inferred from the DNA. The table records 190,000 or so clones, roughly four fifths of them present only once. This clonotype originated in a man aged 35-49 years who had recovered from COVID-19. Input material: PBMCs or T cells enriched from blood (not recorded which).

The CDR3 region is CASSLDPGLAGGLEQFF. In DNA, the CDR3 is TGCGCCAGCAGCTTGGATCCGGGACTAGCGGGAGGTCTAGAGCAGTTCTTC. The J gene is TRBJ2-1, the V gene TRBV5-1, with 15 bases matching TRBD2. V lost 0 bases and J lost 10; bases outside the gene matches: 8. The CDR3 covers 17 residues. Germline CDR1 reads SGHRS; CDR2 reads YFSETQ.